This T cell receptor (beta chain) is from a study of early T cells in non-severe SARS-CoV-2 infection. Turning to the study itself: Chains were not paired, and sequencing was done on bulk RNA from unsorted whole blood.

A single record per CDR3 protein comes from TCRdb applying MiXCR to the 5' RACE reads. Of 35,000 to 45,000 distinct CDR3 sequences detected, 5% to 6.5% appear once; the ten largest clones hold roughly 6.3%. General study results and limits: Private and CD4 specificities were missed by VDJdb matching, skewed to anti-spike CD8.

This clonotype has just a few counts. Its antigen is still unknown. The CDR3 has 14 amino acids. V lost 7 bases to trimming and J lost 4 bases; unmatched junction nucleotides: 2. The germline CDR1 and CDR2 sequences are SGHVS and FQNEAQ. The chain uses TRBV7-8 and TRBJ2-5; 14 bases agree with TRBD2. The material sequenced was whole blood, taken at baseline. The source of this sequence is an adult who was a healthcare worker with PCR-confirmed SARS-CoV-2 infection or an uninfected control (not recorded which). Here the CDR3 DNA reads TGTGCCAGCATCGGACTAGCGGGAGGAGAGACCCAGTACTTC. Residues: CASIGLAGGETQYF.